One and the same sample provided the 15 T cell receptor beta chains below, sequenced in a study of T-cell reconstitution after alpha-beta-depleted transplantation in children. Library preparation (for TCRbeta) was performed with unique molecular identifiers. TCRdb passed the PCR reads through MiXCR, listing each CDR3 protein once. Of about 600,000 distinct CDR3 sequences listed, under 15% are singletons. The sample was PBMCs, mostly from graft donor cells, taken 360 days after TCRalphabeta/CD19-depleted stem cell transplant. The receptors here all came from a male patient younger than 18 who had a stem cell transplant for acute myeloid leukemia, so the T cells may come from the graft donor.

In this sample, this clonotype turned up a few times. This chain links TRBV4-3 with TRBJ2-1; 9 bases agree with TRBD1. V lost 2 bases to trimming and J lost 6 bases; unmatched junction nucleotides: 5. Germline V gives CDR1 LGHNA, CDR2 YSLEER. The CDR3 loop spans 15 amino acids. The CDR3 sequence: CASSQNGQGFNEQFF. CDR3 coding DNA: TGCGCCAGCAGCCAAAATGGACAGGGGTTCAATGAGCAGTTCTTC.

CDR3 DNA sequence: TGTGCCAGCACTAGCGGGAGGGCCGGGACCCAGTACTTC. It translates to CASTSGRAGTQYF. The chain links TRBV12-3 or TRBV12-4 to TRBJ2-5; 12 bases line up with TRBD2. Trimming took 7 bases from V and 7 from J; bases not matched to a gene: 4. CDR3 length: 13 residues.

This clonotype was found a few times. A junction boundary mismatches the germline segment, possibly from a read error. V and J are TRBV20-1 and TRBJ2-7; D ambiguous. This CDR3 comprises 9 residues. Germline values: CDR1 DFQATT, CDR2 SNEGSKA (reference sequence). CDR3 sequence reads: CSARDSKTF. DNA of the CDR3: TGCAGTGCTAGAGACAGCAAGACCTTC.

This clonotype has at least ten counts. This chain joins TRBV29-1 and TRBJ2-7, with 8 nucleotides matching TRBD1. The CDR3 loop spans 13 amino acids. CDR1 SQVTM and CDR2 ANQGSEA come from the germline V gene. V was pared by 5 bases and J by 1 base, with 4 bases of the junction left unmatched. The CDR3 DNA sequence: TGCAGCGTTCGGCGGACAGGGTCCTACGAGCAGTACTTC. Its protein product is CSVRRTGSYEQYF.

This clonotype was observed at least ten times. J is TRBJ2-7 and V is TRBV24-1, with D unresolved. Germline CDR1 is KGHDR and CDR2 is SFDVKD. The CDR3 loop spans 12 amino acids. V dropped 0 bases and J dropped 5 bases, with 4 bases sitting between them. The CDR3 loop reads CATSDLWDEQYF. CDR3 sequence (DNA): TGTGCCACCAGTGATTTGTGGGACGAGCAGTACTTC.

This clonotype has more than one count but fewer than ten. The chain links TRBV30 to TRBJ2-2; 8 nucleotides align to TRBD2. This CDR3 is 17 amino acids long. V lost 0 bases and J lost 1; bases outside the gene matches: 7. Germline V gene sequence: CDR1 GTSNPN, CDR2 SVGIG (reference sequence). CDR3 coding DNA: TGTGCCTGGAGTGTACTGTTCAGCGGGAGGAACACCGGGGAGCTGTTTTTT. Protein: CAWSVLFSGRNTGELFF.

In this sample, this clonotype turned up many times. This chain uses TRBV20-1 with TRBJ2-5, with 9 bases aligning to TRBD1. CDR1 and CDR2 (germline): DFQATT, SNEGSKA (reference sequence). V shed 3 bases and J 3 bases; nucleotides not matched to a gene: 8. The length of the CDR3 is 15 residues. CDR3 loop: CSASPMDRGEETQYF. CDR3 coding DNA: TGCAGTGCTAGCCCTATGGACAGGGGCGAAGAGACCCAGTACTTC.

This clonotype was picked up a small number of times. The chain employs TRBV9 and TRBJ2-7; D unresolved. Germline CDR1 and CDR2: SGDLS and YYNGEE. The ends were cut back, 0 bases at V and 2 bases at J, with 9 bases in the middle. The CDR3 spans 14 residues. The CDR3 region has the DNA TGTGCCAGCAGCGTAGTCCCAGGTCCCTACGAGCAGTACTTC. It codes for CASSVVPGPYEQYF.

This clonotype appeared many times. The rearrangement joins TRBV25-1 to TRBJ2-2, with a tentative D call TRBD1 (5 bases). Germline loops: CDR1 MGHDK, CDR2 SYGVNS. Trimming removed 4 bases from V and 4 bases from J, with 7 bases in between. This CDR3 is 13 amino acids long. The CDR3 here is CASSVRATGELFF. The CDR3 region has the DNA TGTGCCAGCAGTGTCAGGGCCACCGGGGAGCTGTTTTTT. Full variable domain (missing parts from reference TRBV25-1 and TRBJ2-2): EADIYQTPRYLVIGTGKKITLECSQTMGHDKMYWYQQDPGMELHLIHYSYGVNSTEKGDLSSESTVSRIRTEHFPLTLESARPSHTSQYLCASSVRATGELFFGEGSRLTVL.

The chain joins TRBV28 to TRBJ1-5; a possible D gene is TRBD1 (6 bases). Trimming shortened V by 3 bases and J by 3 bases, and 12 bases separated the two germline ends. Looked up from germline, CDR1 is MDHEN and CDR2 is SYDVKM. The length of the CDR3 is 15 residues. The CDR3 DNA sequence: TGTGCCAGCAGTTTCCCGAGGGGGGCCAATCAGCCCCAGCATTTT. Protein product: CASSFPRGANQPQHF.

The chain recombines TRBV7-3 with TRBJ2-2; D not resolved. Trimming pared 0 bases from V and 5 bases from J, leaving 10 bases between. CDR1 SGHTA and CDR2 FQGTGA come from the germline V gene. This CDR3 has 15 amino acids. This chain's CDR3 is CASSLTTLGTGELFF. In DNA, the CDR3 is TGTGCCAGCAGCTTAACTACCTTAGGAACCGGGGAGCTGTTTTTT.

This clonotype was observed many times. The chain couples TRBV29-1 to TRBJ2-5; D unresolved. Germline V CDR1 and CDR2: SQVTM, ANQGSEA. The CDR3 has 12 amino acids. Trimming stripped 3 bases from V and 1 base from J, with 6 bases between. CDR3 bases: TGCAGCGTTGACGGCACCCAAGAGACCCAGTACTTC. Protein product: CSVDGTQETQYF.

CDR3 nucleotide sequence: TGTGCCACCAGTGATTCTAACGGAGTCGGGACAGACAACACTGAAGCTTTCTTT. Its translation is CATSDSNGVGTDNTEAFF. The chain uses TRBV24-1 and TRBJ1-1; 7 nucleotides align to TRBD1. With V trimmed by 2 bases and J by 2 bases, 13 bases remained unmatched. CDR1 and CDR2 from the germline V gene are KGHDR and SFDVKD. The CDR3 is 18 amino acids.

The CDR3 region is CSAPLGNNSPLHF. CDR3 DNA: TGCAGTGCTCCCCTGGGGAATAATTCACCCCTCCACTTT. The rearrangement links TRBV20-1 to TRBJ1-6, with no clear D. Trimming took 5 bases from V and 5 from J, leaving 10 bases between them. CDR3 length equals 13 residues. Germline V gives CDR1 DFQATT, CDR2 SNEGSKA (reference sequence).

The chain couples TRBV28 to TRBJ2-7; 10 positions agree with TRBD1. Germline V gene lookup returns CDR1 MDHEN and CDR2 SYDVKM. V shed 6 bases, J shed 4 bases, and the junction held 6 bases outside the gene matches. This CDR3 region has 14 residues. In nucleotides, the CDR3 is TGTGCCAGCAGCCTCGACAGGGGGCATTACGAGCAGTACTTC. As protein: CASSLDRGHYEQYF.